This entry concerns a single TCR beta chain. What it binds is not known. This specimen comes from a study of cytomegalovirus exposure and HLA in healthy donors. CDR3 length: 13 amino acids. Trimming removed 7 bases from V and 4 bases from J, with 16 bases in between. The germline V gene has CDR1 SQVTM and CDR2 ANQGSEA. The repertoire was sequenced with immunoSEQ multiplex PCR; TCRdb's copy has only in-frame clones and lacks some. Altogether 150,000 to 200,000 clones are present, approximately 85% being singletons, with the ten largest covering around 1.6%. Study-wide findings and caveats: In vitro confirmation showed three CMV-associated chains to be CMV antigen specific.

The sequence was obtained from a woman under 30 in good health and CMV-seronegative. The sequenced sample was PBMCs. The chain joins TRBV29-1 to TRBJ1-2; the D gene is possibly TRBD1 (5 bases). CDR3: CSGRDQTGYGYTF. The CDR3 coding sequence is TGCAGCGGGAGGGACCAAACGGGCTATGGCTACACCTTC.